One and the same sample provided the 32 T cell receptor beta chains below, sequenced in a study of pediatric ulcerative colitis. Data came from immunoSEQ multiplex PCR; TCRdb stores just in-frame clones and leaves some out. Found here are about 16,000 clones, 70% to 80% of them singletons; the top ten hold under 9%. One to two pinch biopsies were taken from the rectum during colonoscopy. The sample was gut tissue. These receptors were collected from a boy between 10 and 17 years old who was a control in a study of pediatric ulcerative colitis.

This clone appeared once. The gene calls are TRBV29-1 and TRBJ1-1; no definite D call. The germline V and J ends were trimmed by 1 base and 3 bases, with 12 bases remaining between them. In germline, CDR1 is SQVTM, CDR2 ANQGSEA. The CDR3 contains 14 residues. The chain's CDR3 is CSVEVAGSDTEAFF. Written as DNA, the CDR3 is TGCAGCGTTGAAGTAGCAGGATCGGACACTGAAGCTTTCTTT.

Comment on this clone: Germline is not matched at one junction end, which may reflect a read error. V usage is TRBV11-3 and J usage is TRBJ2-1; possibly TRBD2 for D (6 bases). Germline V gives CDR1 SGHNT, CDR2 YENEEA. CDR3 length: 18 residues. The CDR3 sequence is CASSLTSDYRDSHNEQFF. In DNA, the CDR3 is TGTGCCAGCAGCTTAACGAGCGATTACCGGGACTCCCACAATGAGCAGTTCTTC.

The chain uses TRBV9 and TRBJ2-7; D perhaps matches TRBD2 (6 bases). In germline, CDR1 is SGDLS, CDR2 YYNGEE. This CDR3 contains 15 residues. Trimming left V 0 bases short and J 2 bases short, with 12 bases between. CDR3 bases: TGTGCCAGCAGCGTAGGGGGGGATCTTGCCTACGAGCAGTACTTC. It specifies CASSVGGDLAYEQYF.

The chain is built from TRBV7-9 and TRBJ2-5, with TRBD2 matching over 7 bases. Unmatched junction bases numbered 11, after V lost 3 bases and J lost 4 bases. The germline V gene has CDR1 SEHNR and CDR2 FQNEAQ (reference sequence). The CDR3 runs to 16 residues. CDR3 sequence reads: CASSFAAGEFGETQYF. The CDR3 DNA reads TGTGCCAGCAGCTTTGCGGCGGGAGAATTTGGAGAGACCCAGTACTTC. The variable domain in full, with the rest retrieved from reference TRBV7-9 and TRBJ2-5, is DTGVSQNPRHKITKRGQNVTFRCDPISEHNRLYWYRQTLGQGPEFLTYFQNEAQLEKSRLLSDRFSAERPKGSFSTLEIQRTEQGDSAMYLCASSFAAGEFGETQYFGPGTRLLVL.

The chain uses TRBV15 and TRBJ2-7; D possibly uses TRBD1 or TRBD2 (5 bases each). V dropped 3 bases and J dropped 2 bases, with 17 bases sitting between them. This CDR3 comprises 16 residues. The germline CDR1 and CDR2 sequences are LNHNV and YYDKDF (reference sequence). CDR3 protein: CATSSPGTAPTYEQYF. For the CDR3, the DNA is TGTGCCACCAGCAGTCCCGGGACGGCCCCCACCTACGAGCAGTACTTC.

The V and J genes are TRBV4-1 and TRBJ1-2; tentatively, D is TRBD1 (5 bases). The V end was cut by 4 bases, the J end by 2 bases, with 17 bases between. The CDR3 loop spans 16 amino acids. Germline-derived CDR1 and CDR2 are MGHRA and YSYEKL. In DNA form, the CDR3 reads TGCGCCAGCAGCCGGTCGGCCCGGGGGGAAAACTATGGCTACACCTTC. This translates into CASSRSARGENYGYTF.

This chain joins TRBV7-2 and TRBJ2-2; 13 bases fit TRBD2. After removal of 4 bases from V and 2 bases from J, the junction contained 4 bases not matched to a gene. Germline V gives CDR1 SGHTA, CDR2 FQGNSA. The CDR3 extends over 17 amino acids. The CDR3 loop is CASSSGLAGINTGELFF. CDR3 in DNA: TGTGCCAGCAGCTCGGGACTAGCGGGAATAAACACCGGGGAGCTGTTTTTT.

The DNA of the CDR3 is TGCGCCAGCAGCCAAGAAGCAGCGGGGGGGCTCACAGATACGCAGTATTTT. This encodes CASSQEAAGGLTDTQYF. This rearrangement joins TRBV4-3 to TRBJ2-3; 10 positions match TRBD2. This CDR3 region has 17 residues. Trimming removed 0 bases from V and 2 bases from J; junction bases left unmatched: 5. CDR1 and CDR2 (germline): LGHNA, YSLEER.

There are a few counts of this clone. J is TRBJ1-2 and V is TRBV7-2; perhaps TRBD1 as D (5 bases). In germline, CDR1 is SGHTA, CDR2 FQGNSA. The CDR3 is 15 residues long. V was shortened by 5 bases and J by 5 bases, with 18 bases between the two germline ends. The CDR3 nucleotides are TGTGCCAGCAGCCGGACACCAGGGACGGAATATGGCTACACCTTC. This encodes CASSRTPGTEYGYTF.

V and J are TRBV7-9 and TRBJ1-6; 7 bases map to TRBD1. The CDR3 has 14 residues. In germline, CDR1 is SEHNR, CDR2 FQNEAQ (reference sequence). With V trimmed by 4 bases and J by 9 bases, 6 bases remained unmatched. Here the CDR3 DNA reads TGTGCCAGCAGCTGCCAACAGGGGTGTTCACCCCTCCACTTT. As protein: CASSCQQGCSPLHF.

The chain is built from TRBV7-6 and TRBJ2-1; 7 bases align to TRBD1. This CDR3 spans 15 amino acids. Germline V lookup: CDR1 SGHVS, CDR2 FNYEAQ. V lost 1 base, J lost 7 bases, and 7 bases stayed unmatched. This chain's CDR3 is CASSLDTGRGNEQFF. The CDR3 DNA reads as TGTGCCAGCAGCTTAGATACAGGCAGGGGGAATGAGCAGTTCTTC.

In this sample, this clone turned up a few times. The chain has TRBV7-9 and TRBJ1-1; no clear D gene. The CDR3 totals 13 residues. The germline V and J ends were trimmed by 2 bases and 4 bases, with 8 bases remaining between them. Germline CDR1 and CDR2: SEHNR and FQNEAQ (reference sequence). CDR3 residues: CASSLTGGTEAFF. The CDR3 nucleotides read TGTGCCAGCAGCTTAACTGGAGGCACTGAAGCTTTCTTT. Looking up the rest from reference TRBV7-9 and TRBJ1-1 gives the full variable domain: DTGVSQNPRHKITKRGQNVTFRCDPISEHNRLYWYRQTLGQGPEFLTYFQNEAQLEKSRLLSDRFSAERPKGSFSTLEIQRTEQGDSAMYLCASSLTGGTEAFFGQGTRLTVV.

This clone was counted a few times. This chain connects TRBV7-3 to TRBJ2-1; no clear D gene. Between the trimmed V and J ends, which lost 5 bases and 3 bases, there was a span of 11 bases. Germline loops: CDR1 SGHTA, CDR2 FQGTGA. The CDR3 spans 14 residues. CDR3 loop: CASSPSGSYNEQFF. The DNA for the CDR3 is TGTGCCAGCAGCCCTTCCGGCAGCTACAATGAGCAGTTCTTC.

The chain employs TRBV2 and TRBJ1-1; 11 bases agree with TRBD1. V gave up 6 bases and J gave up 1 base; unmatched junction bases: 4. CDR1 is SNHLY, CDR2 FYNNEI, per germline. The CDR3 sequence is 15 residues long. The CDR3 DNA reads TGTGCCAGCAGGTGGACAGGGGGCGCGAACACTGAAGCTTTCTTT. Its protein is CASRWTGGANTEAFF. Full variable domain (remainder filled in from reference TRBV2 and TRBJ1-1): EPEVTQTPSHQVTQMGQEVILRCVPISNHLYFYWYRQILGQKVEFLVSFYNNEISEKSEIFDDQFSVERPDGSNFTLKIRSTKLEDSAMYFCASRWTGGANTEAFFGQGTRLTVV.

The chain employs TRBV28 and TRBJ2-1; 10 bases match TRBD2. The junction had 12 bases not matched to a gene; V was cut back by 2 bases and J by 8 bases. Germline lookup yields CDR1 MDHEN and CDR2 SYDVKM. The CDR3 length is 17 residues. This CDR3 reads CASSLIPPSGRNDEQFF. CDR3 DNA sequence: TGTGCCAGCAGTTTAATCCCTCCTAGCGGGAGAAACGATGAGCAGTTCTTC.

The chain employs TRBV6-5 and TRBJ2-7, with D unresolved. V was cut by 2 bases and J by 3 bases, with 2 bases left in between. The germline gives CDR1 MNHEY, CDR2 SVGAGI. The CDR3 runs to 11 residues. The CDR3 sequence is CASSYNYEQYF. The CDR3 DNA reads TGTGCCAGCAGTTACAACTACGAGCAGTACTTC.

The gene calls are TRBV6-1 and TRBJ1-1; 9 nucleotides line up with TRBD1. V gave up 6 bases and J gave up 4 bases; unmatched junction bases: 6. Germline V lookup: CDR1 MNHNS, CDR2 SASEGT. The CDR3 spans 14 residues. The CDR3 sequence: CASSPGQGITEAFF. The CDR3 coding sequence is TGTGCCAGCAGCCCGGGACAGGGAATCACTGAAGCTTTCTTT.

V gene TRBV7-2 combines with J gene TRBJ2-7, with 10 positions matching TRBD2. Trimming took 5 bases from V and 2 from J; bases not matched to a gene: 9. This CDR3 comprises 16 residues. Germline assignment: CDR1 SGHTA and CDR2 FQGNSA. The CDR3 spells CASSARSGGETYEQYF. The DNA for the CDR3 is TGTGCCAGCAGCGCCAGGAGCGGGGGGGAGACCTACGAGCAGTACTTC.

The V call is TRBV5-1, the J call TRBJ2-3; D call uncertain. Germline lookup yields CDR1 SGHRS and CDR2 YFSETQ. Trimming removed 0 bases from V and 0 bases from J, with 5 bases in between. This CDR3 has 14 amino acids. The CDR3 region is CASSLGVSTDTQYF. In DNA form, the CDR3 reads TGCGCCAGCAGCTTGGGCGTCAGCACAGATACGCAGTATTTT.

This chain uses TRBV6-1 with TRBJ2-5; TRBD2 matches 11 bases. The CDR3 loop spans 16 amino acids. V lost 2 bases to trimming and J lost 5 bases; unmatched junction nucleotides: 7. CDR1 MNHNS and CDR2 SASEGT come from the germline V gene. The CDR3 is CASSEPGLADRETQYF. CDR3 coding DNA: TGTGCCAGCAGTGAACCGGGACTAGCGGACCGGGAGACCCAGTACTTC.

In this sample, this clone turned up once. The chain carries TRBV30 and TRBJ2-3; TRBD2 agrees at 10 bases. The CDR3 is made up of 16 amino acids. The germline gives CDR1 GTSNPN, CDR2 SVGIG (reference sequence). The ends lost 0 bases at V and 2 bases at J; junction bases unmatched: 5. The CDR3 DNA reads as TGTGCCTGGAGTGTACCGACTAGCGGGTACACAGATACGCAGTATTTT. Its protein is CAWSVPTSGYTDTQYF.

This CDR3 reads CASSPGQGPQYF. DNA of the CDR3: TGTGCCAGCAGTCCGGGACAGGGGCCCCAGTACTTC. This rearrangement joins TRBV27 to TRBJ2-7; 10 nucleotides agree with TRBD1. Losses at the gene ends were 5 bases for V and 10 bases for J; bases not matched to a gene: 5. The germline gives CDR1 MNHEY, CDR2 SMNVEV (reference sequence). The CDR3 has 12 amino acids.

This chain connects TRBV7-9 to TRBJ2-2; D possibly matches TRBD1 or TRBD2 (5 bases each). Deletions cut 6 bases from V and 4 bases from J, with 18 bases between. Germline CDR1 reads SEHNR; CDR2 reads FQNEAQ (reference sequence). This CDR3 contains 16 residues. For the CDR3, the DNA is TGTGCCAGCAGTTCTCGGGAAGGGGCGGGCACCGGGGAGCTGTTTTTT. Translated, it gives CASSSREGAGTGELFF.

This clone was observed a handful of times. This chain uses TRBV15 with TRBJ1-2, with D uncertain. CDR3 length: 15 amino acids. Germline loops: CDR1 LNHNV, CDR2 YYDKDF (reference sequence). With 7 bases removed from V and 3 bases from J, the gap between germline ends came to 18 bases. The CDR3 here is CATTKGRAADYGYTF. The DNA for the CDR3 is TGTGCCACCACCAAGGGTAGGGCGGCGGACTATGGCTACACCTTC.

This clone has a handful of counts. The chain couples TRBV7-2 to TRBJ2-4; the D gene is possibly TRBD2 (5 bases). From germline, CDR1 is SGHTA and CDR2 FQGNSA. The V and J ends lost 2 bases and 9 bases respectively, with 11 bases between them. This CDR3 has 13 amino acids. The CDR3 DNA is TGTGCCAGCAGCTTATTTGACTACAGCATTCAGTACTTC. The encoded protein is CASSLFDYSIQYF.

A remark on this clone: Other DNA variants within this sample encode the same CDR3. CDR3 DNA: TGTGCCAGCTCACCAACAGGGGGCTCCTACAATGAGCAGTTCTTC. Protein sequence: CASSPTGGSYNEQFF. This chain joins TRBV18 and TRBJ2-1; 8 bases map to TRBD1. Germline V lookup: CDR1 KGHSH, CDR2 LQKENI. The CDR3 extends over 15 amino acids. V was pared by 2 bases and J by 0 bases, with 0 bases of the junction left unmatched. The variable domain in full, with the rest retrieved from reference TRBV18 and TRBJ2-1, is NAGVMQNPRHLVRRRGQEARLRCSPMKGHSHVYWYRQLPEEGLKFMVYLQKENIIDESGMPKERFSAEFPKEGPSILRIQQVVRGDSAAYFCASSPTGGSYNEQFFGPGTRLTVL.

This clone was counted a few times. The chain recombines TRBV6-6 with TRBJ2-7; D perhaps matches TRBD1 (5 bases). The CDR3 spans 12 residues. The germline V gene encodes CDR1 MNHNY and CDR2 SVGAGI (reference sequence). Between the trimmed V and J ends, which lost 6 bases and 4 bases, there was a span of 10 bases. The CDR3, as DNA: TGTGCCAGCAGATATGACAGTTACGAGCAGTACTTC. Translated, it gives CASRYDSYEQYF.

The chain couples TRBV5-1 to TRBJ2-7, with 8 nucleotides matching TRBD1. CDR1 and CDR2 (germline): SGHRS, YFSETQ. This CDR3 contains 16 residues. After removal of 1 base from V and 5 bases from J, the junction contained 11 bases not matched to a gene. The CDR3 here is CASSLQGARINDEQYF. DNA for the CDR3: TGCGCCAGCAGCTTGCAGGGGGCGCGGATCAACGACGAGCAGTACTTC.

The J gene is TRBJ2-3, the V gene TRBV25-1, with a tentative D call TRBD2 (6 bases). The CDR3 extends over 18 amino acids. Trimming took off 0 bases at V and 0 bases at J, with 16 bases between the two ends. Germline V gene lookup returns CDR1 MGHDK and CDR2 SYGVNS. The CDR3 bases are TGTGCCAGCAGTGAATACGGTGGCGGGACTCCTAGCACAGATACGCAGTATTTT. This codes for CASSEYGGGTPSTDTQYF.

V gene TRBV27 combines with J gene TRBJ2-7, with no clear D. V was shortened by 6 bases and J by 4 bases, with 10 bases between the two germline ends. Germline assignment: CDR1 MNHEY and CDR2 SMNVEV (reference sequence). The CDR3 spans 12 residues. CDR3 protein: CASRSSGYEQYF. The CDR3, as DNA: TGTGCCAGCAGGTCTTCAGGTTACGAGCAGTACTTC.

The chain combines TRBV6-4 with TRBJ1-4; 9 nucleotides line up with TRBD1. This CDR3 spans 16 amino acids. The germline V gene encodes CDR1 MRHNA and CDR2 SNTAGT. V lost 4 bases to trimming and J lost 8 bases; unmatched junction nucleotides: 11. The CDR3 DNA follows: TGTGCCAGCAGTGCTAGCCCGGGACAGGGTGTAGAAAAACTGTTTTTT. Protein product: CASSASPGQGVEKLFF.

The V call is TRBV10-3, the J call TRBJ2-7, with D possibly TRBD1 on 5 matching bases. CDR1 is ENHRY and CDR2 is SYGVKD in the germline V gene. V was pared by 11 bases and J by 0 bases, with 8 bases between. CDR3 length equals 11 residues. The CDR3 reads CAQDTSYEQYF. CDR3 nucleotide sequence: TGTGCCCAGGACACCTCCTACGAGCAGTACTTC.